Shown below are 20 T cell receptor beta chains from a single sample sequenced in a study of blood T cells in healthy people across ages. A J-beta primer mix and a sample-barcoded 5' primer were used in a second PCR of roughly 6 to 12 cycles. One entry per CDR3 protein, called by TCRdb with MiXCR from the 5' RACE reads. The sample holds more than 700,000 distinct CDR3 sequences, 53% seen once. Sequencing used blood. Receptor source: a man older than 75 in good health.

This clonotype was seen a few times. The chain uses TRBV18 and TRBJ2-5; a possible D gene is TRBD1 (6 bases). V shed 3 bases and J shed 5 bases, with 13 bases lying between them. Per the germline V gene, CDR1 is KGHSH and CDR2 is LQKENI. This CDR3 contains 14 residues. The CDR3 here is CASSPDSPRETQYF. CDR3 nucleotide sequence: TGTGCCAGCTCACCGGACAGCCCTAGGGAGACCCAGTACTTC.

In this sample, this clonotype turned up once. The CDR3 DNA is TGCGCCAGCAGCTTCCCGCCAGCGCCTTACAATGAGCAGTTCTTC. Protein product: CASSFPPAPYNEQFF. The V and J genes are TRBV5-1 and TRBJ2-1; no definite D call. Germline V gene sequence: CDR1 SGHRS, CDR2 YFSETQ. The CDR3 consists of 15 residues. V was trimmed by 2 bases and J by 4 bases, leaving 13 bases between them.

The chain carries TRBV12-3 or TRBV12-4 and TRBJ2-7; no clear D gene. This CDR3 spans 12 amino acids. The V end was cut by 3 bases, the J end by 6 bases, with 9 bases between. CDR3 loop: CASSLSPLEQYF. The CDR3, as DNA: TGTGCCAGCAGTTTGTCCCCCCTCGAGCAGTACTTC.

Ten or more counts support this clonotype. One junction end disagrees with the germline gene, perhaps due to a read error. The V and J genes are TRBV5-1 and TRBJ2-1; TRBD2 agrees at 7 bases. The CDR3 is 12 residues long. Germline V gene data show CDR1 as SGHRS and CDR2 as YFSETQ. DNA of the CDR3: TGTGCCAGCAGCTTAGCGGGCAATGAGCAGTTCTTC. Its translation: CASSLAGNEQFF.

V gene TRBV2 combines with J gene TRBJ1-5; D not resolved. The V gene's germline CDR1 is SNHLY and CDR2 FYNNEI. V lost 1 base, J lost 7 bases, and 8 bases lay in between. The length of the CDR3 is 13 residues. The DNA of the CDR3 is TGTGCCAGCAGTGAAGACGGGCTCCAGCCCCAGCATTTT. Amino acids: CASSEDGLQPQHF.

The chain joins TRBV18 to TRBJ2-7; a possible D gene is TRBD2 (6 bases). Trimming left V 6 bases short and J 4 bases short, with 13 bases between. The CDR3 runs 13 residues. Germline V CDR1 and CDR2: KGHSH, LQKENI. DNA of the CDR3: TGTGCCAGCTCGGCGGGACTTGGATACGAGCAGTACTTC. This sequence encodes CASSAGLGYEQYF.

This clonotype was observed a few times. This chain links TRBV27 with TRBJ2-3; 7 bases are a match to TRBD1. Germline V gene sequence: CDR1 MNHEY, CDR2 SMNVEV (reference sequence). V lost 6 bases and J lost 14; bases outside the gene matches: 11. The CDR3 covers 12 residues. The CDR3 sequence: CASRGGRRYAYF. The CDR3 DNA is TGTGCCAGCAGAGGGGGCCGCAGATACGCGTATTTT.

This clonotype was picked up one time. The CDR3, as DNA: TGTGCCAGCACAGCAGGAGGAGATACGCAGTATTTT. Protein sequence: CASTAGGDTQYF. The V call is TRBV2, the J call TRBJ2-3; D may be TRBD2 (5 bases). The germline V gene encodes CDR1 SNHLY and CDR2 FYNNEI. Trimming pared 7 bases from V and 5 bases from J, leaving 10 bases between. The CDR3 covers 12 residues.

This rearrangement joins TRBV7-9 to TRBJ2-7; D might be TRBD1 or TRBD2, each matching 5 bases. This CDR3 has 15 residues. Germline values: CDR1 SEHNR, CDR2 FQNEAQ (reference sequence). The V and J ends lost 5 bases and 3 bases respectively, with 17 bases between them. The CDR3 region is CASSGRGQGFYEQYF. CDR3 in DNA: TGTGCCAGCAGCGGGAGAGGTCAGGGTTTCTACGAGCAGTACTTC. Complete variable domain (other parts from reference TRBV7-9 and TRBJ2-7): DTGVSQNPRHKITKRGQNVTFRCDPISEHNRLYWYRQTLGQGPEFLTYFQNEAQLEKSRLLSDRFSAERPKGSFSTLEIQRTEQGDSAMYLCASSGRGQGFYEQYFGPGTRLTVT.

This clonotype was counted only a few times. The chain couples TRBV7-2 to TRBJ2-1; D is unresolved. CDR1 and CDR2 (germline): SGHTA, FQGNSA. V was trimmed by 3 bases and J by 7 bases, leaving 16 bases between them. The CDR3 consists of 15 residues. The chain's CDR3 is CASSFRQDTGNEQFF. DNA for the CDR3: TGTGCCAGCAGCTTCCGGCAGGATACCGGGAATGAGCAGTTCTTC.

This chain connects TRBV2 to TRBJ2-6; 8 nucleotides line up with TRBD1. The CDR3 spans 19 residues. The germline V gene has CDR1 SNHLY and CDR2 FYNNEI. With V trimmed by 6 bases and J by 0 bases, 13 bases remained unmatched. CDR3 in amino acids: CASRGQLTGVLSGANVLTF. CDR3 in DNA: TGTGCCAGCAGGGGTCAATTGACAGGGGTGCTCTCTGGGGCCAACGTCCTGACTTTC.

A few counts support this clonotype. The V and J genes are TRBV7-3 and TRBJ2-7, with D perhaps TRBD1 (6 bases). The V and J ends lost 5 bases and 2 bases respectively, with 19 bases between them. CDR3 length: 16 amino acids. Germline V gene sequence: CDR1 SGHTA, CDR2 FQGTGA. The CDR3 reads CASSPDGAGVTYEQYF. As DNA, the CDR3 is TGTGCCAGCAGCCCGGACGGGGCAGGGGTTACCTACGAGCAGTACTTC.

J is TRBJ2-5 and V is TRBV5-1; TRBD2 agrees at 9 bases. Germline CDR1 and CDR2: SGHRS and YFSETQ. The CDR3 has 15 amino acids. Trimming at V came to 4 bases and at J to 5 bases, leaving 9 bases not matched to a gene. As DNA, the CDR3 is TGCGCCAGCAGCCCGACGGGACTAGCCAGGGAGACCCAGTACTTC. Encoded protein: CASSPTGLARETQYF.

The rearrangement links TRBV27 to TRBJ2-7; D is uncertain. Per the germline V gene, CDR1 is MNHEY and CDR2 is SMNVEV (reference sequence). The CDR3 is made up of 14 amino acids. V was trimmed by 6 bases and J by 4 bases, leaving 16 bases between them. CDR3 sequence (DNA): TGTGCCAGCAGCCCCCTCCGGGCCAGTTACGAGCAGTACTTC. This encodes CASSPLRASYEQYF.

This chain joins TRBV18 and TRBJ2-7, with 10 bases that match TRBD1. This CDR3 is built from 15 residues. CDR1 and CDR2 from the germline V gene are KGHSH and LQKENI. Trimming removed 1 base from V and 6 bases from J; junction bases left unmatched: 6. Written as DNA, the CDR3 is TGTGCCAGCTCACCACGGGACAGGGGATCTTCCGAGCAGTACTTC. The encoded protein is CASSPRDRGSSEQYF.

V is TRBV20-1 and J is TRBJ2-7; TRBD2 matches at 13 bases. The CDR3 has 18 amino acids. The ends lost 7 bases at V and 1 base at J; junction bases unmatched: 16. Germline V gives CDR1 DFQATT, CDR2 SNEGSKA (reference sequence). The CDR3 loop is CSVPGRTSGRRGSYEQYF. The DNA for the CDR3 is TGCAGTGTCCCAGGCCGGACTAGCGGGAGACGGGGTTCCTACGAGCAGTACTTC.

V gene TRBV7-2 combines with J gene TRBJ2-2; D is undetermined. V lost 5 bases, J lost 6 bases, and 7 bases lay in between. The CDR3 loop spans 12 amino acids. CDR1 and CDR2 from the germline V gene are SGHTA and FQGNSA. The CDR3 region is CASSPGAGELFF. In DNA, the CDR3 is TGTGCCAGCAGCCCTGGAGCCGGGGAGCTGTTTTTT.

The V call is TRBV5-1, the J call TRBJ2-1, with 10 bases identical to TRBD2. The CDR3 contains 15 residues. Trimming took 1 base from V and 9 from J; bases not matched to a gene: 7. The germline gives CDR1 SGHRS, CDR2 YFSETQ. For the CDR3, the DNA is TGCGCCAGCAGCTTGACCCCTAGCGGGAGTGCTGAGCAGTTCTTC. It encodes CASSLTPSGSAEQFF.

This rearrangement joins TRBV5-1 to TRBJ2-1, with D hard to call. V was trimmed by 4 bases and J by 0 bases, leaving 11 bases between them. Germline V gene data show CDR1 as SGHRS and CDR2 as YFSETQ. This CDR3 has 15 amino acids. The DNA of the CDR3 is TGCGCCAGCAGCCCTTACATGAGCTCCTACAATGAGCAGTTCTTC. Its translation is CASSPYMSSYNEQFF.

The chain couples TRBV5-1 to TRBJ2-7; tentative D call: TRBD2 (6 bases). Trimming shortened V by 2 bases and J by 6 bases, and 21 bases separated the two germline ends. The germline V gene encodes CDR1 SGHRS and CDR2 YFSETQ. The length of the CDR3 is 16 residues. CDR3: CASSFLIGSSAGEQYF. As DNA, the CDR3 is TGCGCCAGCAGCTTCCTTATCGGGAGCTCTGCGGGCGAGCAGTACTTC.